This T cell receptor beta chain was recovered during a study of T cell repertoires in aging, cancer and after chemotherapy. The CDR3 extends over 14 amino acids. Germline V CDR1 and CDR2: LNHDA, SQIVND (reference sequence). Trimming stripped 4 bases from V and 3 bases from J, with 13 bases between. Peripheral blood genomic DNA, not sorted cells or RNA, was the template. Whole-study findings and limits: Loss of evenness, beyond lost richness, contributed to age-related TCR diversity decline in cancer patients.

Multiplex touch-down PCR with TRB-A/B primers amplified rearranged V-D-J TRB sequences. TCRdb used MiXCR to reprocess the multiplex PCR reads, holding one entry per CDR3 protein. The data hold around 9,600 distinct CDR3 sequences, with 33% observed a single time. As concerns this clonotype: Its antigen is unidentified. A much larger clone differs from this one at a single base, so this may be a read error.

The clonotype was recovered from a human donor in good health. The donor label of this sample is uncertain. V and J are TRBV19 and TRBJ2-7; tentative D call: TRBD1 (6 bases). Material for sequencing was blood. CDR3 in amino acids: CASSRAIGGYEQYF. CDR3 in DNA: TGTGCCAGTAGTAGGGCGATAGGGGGCTACGAGCAGTACTTC.